Listed below are T cell receptor beta chains from one sample, sequenced in a study of cytomegalovirus exposure and HLA in healthy donors. TCRdb's table, derived via immunoSEQ multiplex PCR, lists solely in-frame clones and lacks some. The repertoire includes under 200,000 clones, over 65% of them detected once, and roughly 1.9% sits in the top ten. Sequencing was carried out using PBMCs. The receptors were sampled from a woman in her twenties or thirties in good health and CMV-seronegative. Both conserved end residues are part of each CDR3. Each record gives: clone size, D gene, J gene, V gene, CDR3 DNA, CDR3 protein. The D gene is left open where the match is weak. Clone size is given for some rows only: seen once, a few or many times, or a class if the clone is expanded.

clone_size: .
d_call: TRBD1
j_call: TRBJ2-7
v_call: TRBV7-6
cdr3_nt: TGTGCCAGCAGCAAGGACAGGATGAAATTAAGGACCGGCGAGCAGTACTTC
cdr3_aa: CASSKDRMKLRTGEQYF

clone_size: .
d_call: .
j_call: TRBJ2-7
v_call: TRBV15
cdr3_nt: TGTGCCACCAGCAGGGGCGGGACAGATCCCTCCTACGAGCAGTACTTC
cdr3_aa: CATSRGGTDPSYEQYF

clone_size: few
d_call: TRBD1
j_call: TRBJ2-1
v_call: TRBV5-6
cdr3_nt: TGTGCCAGCAGCTCCAGGGGGAACTACCACTACAATGAGCAGTTCTTC
cdr3_aa: CASSSRGNYHYNEQFF

clone_size: .
d_call: .
j_call: TRBJ2-1
v_call: TRBV19
cdr3_nt: TGTGCCAGTAGTAACGGGGGAGTCGGCAATGAGCAGTTCTTC
cdr3_aa: CASSNGGVGNEQFF

clone_size: .
d_call: .
j_call: TRBJ1-6
v_call: TRBV6-6
cdr3_nt: TGTGCCAGCAGTTACTCGATACAGTTGCATTCACCCCTCCACTTT
cdr3_aa: CASSYSIQLHSPLHF

clone_size: .
d_call: .
j_call: TRBJ2-5
v_call: TRBV29-1
cdr3_nt: TGCAGCGCCCAACAGGATTTGCAAGAGACCCAGTACTTC
cdr3_aa: CSAQQDLQETQYF

clone_size: .
d_call: .
j_call: TRBJ2-7
v_call: TRBV18
cdr3_nt: TGTGCCAGCTCACCCGAAACAAGAGGGTCCGAGCAGTACTTC
cdr3_aa: CASSPETRGSEQYF

clone_size: few
d_call: TRBD2
j_call: TRBJ2-1
v_call: TRBV12-5
cdr3_nt: TGTGCTAGTGGACTTGGTCTTAGCGGGACCTACAATGAGCAGTTCTTC
cdr3_aa: CASGLGLSGTYNEQFF

clone_size: .
d_call: TRBD2
j_call: TRBJ2-4
v_call: TRBV5-4
cdr3_nt: TGTGCCAGCAGCTTGGGACCAGGACTAGCGGGGGGGCTAGCCAAAAACATTCAGTACTTC
cdr3_aa: CASSLGPGLAGGLAKNIQYF

clone_size: .
d_call: .
j_call: TRBJ1-1
v_call: TRBV7-2
cdr3_nt: TGTGCCAGCAGCTCAACCGGGACACAGAACACTGAAGCTTTCTTT
cdr3_aa: CASSSTGTQNTEAFF

clone_size: .
d_call: TRBD2
j_call: TRBJ2-3
v_call: TRBV2
cdr3_nt: TGTGCCAGCACTACTAGCGGCCTCGGTACGCAGTATTTT
cdr3_aa: CASTTSGLGTQYF

clone_size: .
d_call: .
j_call: TRBJ1-5
v_call: TRBV4-1
cdr3_nt: TGCGCCAGCAGCCCTACTGGGCACCCCGGCAATCAGCCCCAGCATTTT
cdr3_aa: CASSPTGHPGNQPQHF

clone_size: few
d_call: .
j_call: TRBJ1-6
v_call: TRBV7-4
cdr3_nt: TGTGCCAGCAGCTTACCGTTTAACTTCGGGGGGAATTCACCCCTCCACTTT
cdr3_aa: CASSLPFNFGGNSPLHF

clone_size: .
d_call: .
j_call: TRBJ1-3
v_call: TRBV5-6
cdr3_nt: TGTGCCAGCAGCTCCCTCCGGGACTTAGCTGGAAACACCATATATTTT
cdr3_aa: CASSSLRDLAGNTIYF

clone_size: .
d_call: TRBD2
j_call: TRBJ2-7
v_call: TRBV7-2
cdr3_nt: TGTGCCAGCAGCCCAAAACTAGCGGGCCACTACGAGCAGTACTTC
cdr3_aa: CASSPKLAGHYEQYF

clone_size: .
d_call: TRBD2
j_call: TRBJ2-1
v_call: TRBV4-1
cdr3_nt: TGCGCCAGCAGCGCAAGATTAGGGACTAGCGGGAAGAGGACCTACAATGAGCAGTTCTTC
cdr3_aa: CASSARLGTSGKRTYNEQFF

clone_size: .
d_call: .
j_call: TRBJ2-7
v_call: TRBV4-1
cdr3_nt: TGCGCCAGCAGCTCCCTTCCTGGAGACGAGCAGTACTTC
cdr3_aa: CASSSLPGDEQYF

clone_size: .
d_call: .
j_call: TRBJ1-4
v_call: TRBV4-2
cdr3_nt: TGTGCCAGCAGCCAAGATCTCTCGGGGGCAACTAATGAAAAACTGTTTTTT
cdr3_aa: CASSQDLSGATNEKLFF

clone_size: .
d_call: TRBD1
j_call: TRBJ2-1
v_call: TRBV12-5
cdr3_nt: TGTGCTAGTGGTTTGGGACAGGGGGCGTCCAATGAGCAGTTCTTC
cdr3_aa: CASGLGQGASNEQFF

clone_size: .
d_call: .
j_call: TRBJ2-1
v_call: TRBV11-2
cdr3_nt: TGTGCCAGCAGCTTCGGTCCCGGCTCCTACAATGAGCAGTTCTTC
cdr3_aa: CASSFGPGSYNEQFF

clone_size: .
d_call: TRBD1
j_call: TRBJ2-7
v_call: TRBV2
cdr3_nt: TGTGCCAGCCCACACCCAGGGGGCTCCTACGAGCAGTACTTC
cdr3_aa: CASPHPGGSYEQYF

clone_size: few
d_call: .
j_call: TRBJ2-2
v_call: TRBV7-9
cdr3_nt: TGTGCCAGCAGACCCGACAGGTTCGGGGAGCTGTTTTTT
cdr3_aa: CASRPDRFGELFF

clone_size: .
d_call: TRBD1
j_call: TRBJ1-2
v_call: TRBV11-2
cdr3_nt: TGTGCCAGCAGCCAACCGGGACAGGGGGCCTATGGCTACACCTTC
cdr3_aa: CASSQPGQGAYGYTF

clone_size: once
d_call: TRBD1
j_call: TRBJ2-7
v_call: TRBV18
cdr3_nt: TGTGCCAGCTCTTACGGGACAGGGGCCCACGAGCAGTACTTC
cdr3_aa: CASSYGTGAHEQYF

clone_size: .
d_call: .
j_call: TRBJ2-1
v_call: TRBV5-6
cdr3_nt: TGTGCCAGCAGCTTGGTGTTGACGGGGAAGGGCTCCTACAATGAGCAGTTCTTC
cdr3_aa: CASSLVLTGKGSYNEQFF

clone_size: .
d_call: .
j_call: TRBJ2-7
v_call: TRBV7-9
cdr3_nt: TGTGCCAGCAGCTTAGTGGGAGGTATCTCCTACGAGCAGTACTTC
cdr3_aa: CASSLVGGISYEQYF

clone_size: .
d_call: .
j_call: TRBJ2-3
v_call: TRBV9
cdr3_nt: TGTGCCAGCAAACCCTCCGAGTTCGCAGGGACAGATACGCAGTATTTT
cdr3_aa: CASKPSEFAGTDTQYF

clone_size: few
d_call: TRBD1
j_call: TRBJ1-1
v_call: TRBV10-3
cdr3_nt: TGTGCCATCAGTGAGTCGGGAACAGGGGGTGAAGCTTTCTTT
cdr3_aa: CAISESGTGGEAFF

clone_size: .
d_call: .
j_call: TRBJ2-2
v_call: TRBV2
cdr3_nt: TGTGCCAGCAGTGAATCTTGGGTCTCGAGGATGCCCGGGGAGCTGTTTTTT
cdr3_aa: CASSESWVSRMPGELFF

clone_size: once
d_call: TRBD1
j_call: TRBJ2-7
v_call: TRBV4-1
cdr3_nt: TGCGCCAGCAGCTTTACCGGGACAGGAGATTACGAGCAGTACTTC
cdr3_aa: CASSFTGTGDYEQYF

clone_size: .
d_call: TRBD2
j_call: TRBJ2-2
v_call: TRBV5-4
cdr3_nt: TGTGCCAGCAGCCTCCGGGTAGCGGGGAACACCGGGGAGCTGTTTTTT
cdr3_aa: CASSLRVAGNTGELFF

clone_size: .
d_call: TRBD1
j_call: TRBJ1-1
v_call: TRBV11-2
cdr3_nt: TGTGCCAGCAGCAATTACAGGGGGCAAAAGTACACTGAAGCTTTCTTT
cdr3_aa: CASSNYRGQKYTEAFF

clone_size: few
d_call: TRBD1
j_call: TRBJ1-2
v_call: TRBV18
cdr3_nt: TGTGCCAGCTCACCCCTCGGACAGGGGGCGGATGGCTACACCTTC
cdr3_aa: CASSPLGQGADGYTF

clone_size: once
d_call: .
j_call: TRBJ1-2
v_call: TRBV5-1
cdr3_nt: TGCGCCAGCAGCTTGGTGGCAGACTATGGCTACACCTTC
cdr3_aa: CASSLVADYGYTF

clone_size: .
d_call: .
j_call: TRBJ2-7
v_call: TRBV6-5
cdr3_nt: TGTGCCAGCAGTTACTCCTGGGCAGGGCCCTACGAGCAGTACTTC
cdr3_aa: CASSYSWAGPYEQYF

clone_size: .
d_call: TRBD1
j_call: TRBJ1-1
v_call: TRBV11-2
cdr3_nt: TGTGCCAGCAGCTCTCGGACAGGAATGAACACTGAAGCTTTCTTT
cdr3_aa: CASSSRTGMNTEAFF

clone_size: .
d_call: TRBD2
j_call: TRBJ2-2
v_call: TRBV4-3
cdr3_nt: TGCGCCAGCAGCCAAGGACTGGCGGGAGATGTCGCCGGGGAGCTGTTTTTT
cdr3_aa: CASSQGLAGDVAGELFF

clone_size: .
d_call: TRBD1
j_call: TRBJ1-2
v_call: TRBV2
cdr3_nt: TGTGCCAGCAGTCAGGACAGGGACTATGGCTACACCTTC
cdr3_aa: CASSQDRDYGYTF

clone_size: .
d_call: TRBD1
j_call: TRBJ2-5
v_call: TRBV6-5
cdr3_nt: TGTGCCAGCAGTCACCCGACAGGGAAAGAGACCCAGTACTTC
cdr3_aa: CASSHPTGKETQYF